This TCR beta chain stems from a study of spatial heterogeneity in lung cancer. Study-wide context: TCR and UMI combinations that were unique each appeared, on average, more than ten times in raw reads.

The time point is: sample taken at primary tumor resection. TCRs were sequenced from unsorted whole RNA of tumor, nontumor lung or PBMC. Patients with untreated early-stage non-small cell lung cancer, numbering approximately 70, were the donors. At least ten counts were recorded for this clonotype. Its antigen is unidentified. Each TCR cDNA molecule bore a unique molecular identifier. TCRdb called the 5' RACE reads again in MiXCR, with one record for every CDR3 protein. The table has about 36,000 distinct CDR3 sequences, 4% to 6% seen once; the top ten hold less than 35%. Study results and caveats: Circulating ubiquitous expanded tumor TCRs were observed more frequently at resection than at follow-up.

The starting material was PBMCs, obtained at surgery. The receptor was derived from a female donor with early-stage non-small cell lung cancer.

CDR3 loop: CSASNLDGYTF. The DNA for the CDR3 is TGCAGCGCTTCAAACCTTGATGGCTACACCTTC. The chain is built from TRBV29-1 and TRBJ1-2, with D hard to call. Trimming stripped 7 bases from V and 6 bases from J, with 12 bases between. This CDR3 is 11 amino acids long. Germline CDR1 reads SQVTM; CDR2 reads ANQGSEA.